These T cell receptor beta chains were read from a single sample in a study of neurological immune-mediated disorders. Each CDR3 protein is one row after TCRdb ran MiXCR on the 5' RACE reads. The data contain roughly 48,000 distinct CDR3 sequences, around 13% of them singletons. The sequenced sample consisted of PBMCs. The receptors stem from a male donor with HTLV-1-associated myelopathy (HAM/TSP). CDR3s include the opening cysteine and the closing phenylalanine or tryptophan.

v_call	j_call	cdr3_aa
TRBV4-3	TRBJ2-2	CASSQDWGSHTGELFF
TRBV10-3	TRBJ1-6	CATRPGTQGSPLHF
TRBV29-1	TRBJ1-2	CSVTTGYGYTF
TRBV20-1	TRBJ1-2	CSASYLGGGANGYTF
TRBV5-1	TRBJ2-5	CANSYKETQYF
TRBV7-2	TRBJ2-7	CASSLESSGAIHEQYF
TRBV5-1	TRBJ2-3	CASSLGDFPTATDTQYF
TRBV9	TRBJ2-3	CASSVDRGGGVDTQYF
TRBV5-1	TRBJ1-4	CASSLVEQGNEKLFF
TRBV7-7	TRBJ2-2	CASSLGTGDTGELFF
TRBV6-6	TRBJ2-5	CASSFGTRETQYF
TRBV7-3	TRBJ2-3	CASSFGVGFADTQYF
TRBV20-1	TRBJ2-7	CSANRGEAYEQYF
TRBV5-1	TRBJ2-2	CASRLDGNTGELFF
TRBV5-6	TRBJ2-5	CASSLAMKEETQYF
TRBV5-1	TRBJ1-2	CASSPRGGDYGYTF